The 8 T cell receptor beta chains below were found in one sample sequenced in a study of CDR3 diversity in severe acne (dated by TCRdb to about 2019). Receptor libraries were prepared by PCR. The listed sequencing device is Illumina HiSeq 2000. TCRdb passed the public sequencing reads through fastp at Q25 and MiXCR, retaining productive beta sequences. For every CDR3 protein sequence, its rows merge into one entry that carries the most common genes and DNA. The sample table contains roughly 100,000 distinct CDR3 sequences; only one count was recorded for roughly 51% of them. 12% of the sample comes from the top ten. The material sequenced was blood. These receptors all stem from a male donor with acne.

The chain links TRBV2 to TRBJ1-2, with no clear D. The germline V gene encodes CDR1 SNHLY and CDR2 FYNNEI. V was shortened by 6 bases and J by 8 bases, with 7 bases between the two germline ends. This CDR3 comprises 10 residues. The CDR3 is CASRGRGYTF. In DNA form, the CDR3 reads TGTGCCAGCAGGGGCAGAGGCTACACCTTC. Complete variable domain (other parts from reference TRBV2 and TRBJ1-2): EPEVTQTPSHQVTQMGQEVILRCVPISNHLYFYWYRQILGQKVEFLVSFYNNEISEKSEIFDDQFSVERPDGSNFTLKIRSTKLEDSAMYFCASRGRGYTFGSGTRLTVV.

The sample holds a few counts of this clonotype. The V gene is TRBV28, the J gene TRBJ2-7; tentatively, D is TRBD1 or TRBD2 (5 bases each). The CDR3 totals 13 residues. The germline V and J ends were trimmed by 7 bases and 3 bases, with 13 bases remaining between them. Looked up from germline, CDR1 is MDHEN and CDR2 is SYDVKM. The CDR3 nucleotides read TGTGCCAGCACACGGGACGGCATCTACGAGCAGTACTTC. The encoded protein is CASTRDGIYEQYF.

V usage is TRBV18 and J usage is TRBJ2-1, with 7 bases fitting TRBD2. Looked up from germline, CDR1 is KGHSH and CDR2 is LQKENI. J gave up 3 bases and V 2 bases, and 4 bases lay outside the gene matches. This CDR3 comprises 15 residues. The CDR3, as DNA: TGTGCCAGCTCACCATTGGCGGGGGTCTACAATGAGCAGTTCTTC. This gives the protein CASSPLAGVYNEQFF.

This clonotype was observed at least ten times. J is TRBJ1-5 and V is TRBV19; D gene ambiguous. V dropped 3 bases and J dropped 4 bases, with 7 bases sitting between them. This CDR3 is 13 amino acids long. The V gene's germline CDR1 is LNHDA and CDR2 SQIVND (reference sequence). This chain's CDR3 is CASSIWGNQPQHF. CDR3 bases: TGTGCCAGTAGTATCTGGGGAAATCAGCCCCAGCATTTT.

This chain uses TRBV20-1 with TRBJ1-4, with a weak D call TRBD1 (5 bases). V lost 8 bases and J 0 bases, leaving 13 bases between the germline ends. Germline V lookup: CDR1 DFQATT, CDR2 SNEGSKA (reference sequence). This CDR3 has 14 amino acids. CDR3 sequence (DNA): TGCAGTTCAATCCAGGGCGCAACTAATGAAAAACTGTTTTTT. Amino acids: CSSIQGATNEKLFF.

The chain couples TRBV29-1 to TRBJ2-5; D is possibly TRBD1 (5 bases). The CDR3 totals 14 residues. Deletions cut 1 base from V and 7 bases from J, with 16 bases between. Germline loops: CDR1 SQVTM, CDR2 ANQGSEA. The CDR3 loop is CSVEGGNRFMTQYF. In DNA, the CDR3 is TGCAGCGTTGAAGGTGGGAACAGGTTCATGACCCAGTACTTC.

The chain has TRBV2 and TRBJ2-1, with TRBD2 identical over 14 bases. Per germline, CDR1 SNHLY and CDR2 FYNNEI. The length of the CDR3 is 17 residues. After removal of 9 bases from V and 8 bases from J, the junction contained 15 bases not matched to a gene. In DNA form, the CDR3 reads TGTGCCAGAATCGGGACTAGCGGGGGACTTGCTAGGGATGAGCAGTTCTTC. As protein: CARIGTSGGLARDEQFF.

Here the CDR3 DNA reads TGTGCCAGCAGCACGGGGACAGGGTTTGACGAGCAGTACTTC. It encodes CASSTGTGFDEQYF. This sequence joins TRBV7-2 and TRBJ2-7; 9 nucleotides match TRBD1. Germline V gene lookup returns CDR1 SGHTA and CDR2 FQGNSA. Losses at the gene ends were 5 bases for V and 5 bases for J; bases not matched to a gene: 7. The CDR3 runs 14 residues.